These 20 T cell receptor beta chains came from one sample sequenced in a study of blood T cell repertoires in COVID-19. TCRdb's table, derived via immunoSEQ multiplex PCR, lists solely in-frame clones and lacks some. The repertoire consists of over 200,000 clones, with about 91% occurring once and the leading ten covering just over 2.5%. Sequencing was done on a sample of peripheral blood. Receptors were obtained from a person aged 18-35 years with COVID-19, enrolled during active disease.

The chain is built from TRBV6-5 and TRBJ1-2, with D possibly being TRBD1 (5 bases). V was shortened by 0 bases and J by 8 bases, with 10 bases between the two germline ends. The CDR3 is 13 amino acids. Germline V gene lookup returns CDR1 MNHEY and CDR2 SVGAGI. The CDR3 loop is CASSYSGREGYTF. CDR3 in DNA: TGTGCCAGCAGTTACTCCGGCAGGGAAGGCTACACCTTC.

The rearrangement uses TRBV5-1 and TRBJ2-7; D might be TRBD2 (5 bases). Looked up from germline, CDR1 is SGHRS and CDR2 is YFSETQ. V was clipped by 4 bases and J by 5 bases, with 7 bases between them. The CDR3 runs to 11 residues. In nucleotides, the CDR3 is TGCGCCAGCAGCACAGCGGACGAGCAGTACTTC. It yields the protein CASSTADEQYF.

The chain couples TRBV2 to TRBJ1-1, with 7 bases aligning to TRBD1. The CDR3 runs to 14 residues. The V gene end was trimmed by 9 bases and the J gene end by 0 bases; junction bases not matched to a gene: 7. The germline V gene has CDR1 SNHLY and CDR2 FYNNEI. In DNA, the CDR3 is TGTGCCAGAGTAGACAGGGCCCTGAACACTGAAGCTTTCTTT. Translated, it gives CARVDRALNTEAFF.

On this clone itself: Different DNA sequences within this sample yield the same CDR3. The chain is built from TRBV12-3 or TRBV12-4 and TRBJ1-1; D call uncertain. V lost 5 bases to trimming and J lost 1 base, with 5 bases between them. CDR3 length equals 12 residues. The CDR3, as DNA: TGTGCCAGCAGTAGAGGGAACACTGAAGCTTTCTTT. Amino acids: CASSRGNTEAFF.

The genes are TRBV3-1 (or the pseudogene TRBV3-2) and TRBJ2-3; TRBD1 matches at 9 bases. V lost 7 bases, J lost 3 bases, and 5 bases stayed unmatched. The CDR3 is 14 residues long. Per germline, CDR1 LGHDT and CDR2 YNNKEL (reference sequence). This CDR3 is CASTLGTGTDTQYF. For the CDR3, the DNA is TGTGCCAGCACCTTAGGGACAGGGACAGATACGCAGTATTTT.

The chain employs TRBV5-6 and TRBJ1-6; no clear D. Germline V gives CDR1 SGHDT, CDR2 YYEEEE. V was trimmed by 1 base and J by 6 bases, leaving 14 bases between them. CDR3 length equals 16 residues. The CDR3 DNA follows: TGTGCCAGCAGCTTGATTGGCCTGAATGGTAATTCACCCCTCCACTTT. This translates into CASSLIGLNGNSPLHF.

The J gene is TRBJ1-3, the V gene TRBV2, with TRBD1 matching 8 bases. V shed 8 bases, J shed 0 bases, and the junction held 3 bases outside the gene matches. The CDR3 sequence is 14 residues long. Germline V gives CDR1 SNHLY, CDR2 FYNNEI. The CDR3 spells CASSDRGSGNTIYF. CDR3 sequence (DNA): TGTGCCAGCTCCGACAGGGGCTCTGGAAACACCATATATTTT.

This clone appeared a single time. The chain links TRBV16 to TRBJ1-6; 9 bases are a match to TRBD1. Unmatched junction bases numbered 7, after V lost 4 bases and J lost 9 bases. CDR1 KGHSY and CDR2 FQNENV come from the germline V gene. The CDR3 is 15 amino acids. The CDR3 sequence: CASSPSGQGSSPLHF. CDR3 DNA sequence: TGTGCCAGCAGCCCCTCCGGACAGGGGAGTTCACCCCTCCACTTT.

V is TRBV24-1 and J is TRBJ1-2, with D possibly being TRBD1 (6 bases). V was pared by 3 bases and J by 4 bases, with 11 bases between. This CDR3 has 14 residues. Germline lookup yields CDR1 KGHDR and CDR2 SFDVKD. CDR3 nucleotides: TGTGCCACCAGTGATGCCCACAGGGTCTATGGCTACACCTTC. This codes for CATSDAHRVYGYTF.

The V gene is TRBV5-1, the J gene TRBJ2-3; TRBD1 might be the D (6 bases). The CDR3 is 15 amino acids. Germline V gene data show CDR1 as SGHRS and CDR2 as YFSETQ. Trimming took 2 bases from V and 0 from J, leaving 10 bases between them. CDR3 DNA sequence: TGCGCCAGCAGCTTACAGACAGGAAGCACAGATACGCAGTATTTT. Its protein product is CASSLQTGSTDTQYF. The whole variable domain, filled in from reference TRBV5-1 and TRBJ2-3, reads KAGVTQTPRYLIKTRGQQVTLSCSPISGHRSVSWYQQTPGQGLQFLFEYFSETQRNKGNFPGRFSGRQFSNSRSEMNVSTLELGDSALYLCASSLQTGSTDTQYFGPGTRLTVL.

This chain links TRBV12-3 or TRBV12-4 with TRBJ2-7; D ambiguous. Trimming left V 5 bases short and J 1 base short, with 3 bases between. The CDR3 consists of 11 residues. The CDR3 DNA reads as TGTGCCAGCAGTCCGTCCTACGAGCAGTACTTC. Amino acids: CASSPSYEQYF.

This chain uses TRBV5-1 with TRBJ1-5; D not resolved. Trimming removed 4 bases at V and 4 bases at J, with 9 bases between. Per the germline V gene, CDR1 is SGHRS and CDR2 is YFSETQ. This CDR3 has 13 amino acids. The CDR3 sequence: CASSQMQNQPQHF. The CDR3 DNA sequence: TGCGCCAGCAGCCAGATGCAGAATCAGCCCCAGCATTTT.

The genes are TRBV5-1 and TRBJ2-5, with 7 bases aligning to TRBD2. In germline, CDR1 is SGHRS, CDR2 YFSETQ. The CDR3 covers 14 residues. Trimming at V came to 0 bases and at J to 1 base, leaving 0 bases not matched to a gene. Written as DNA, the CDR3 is TGCGCCAGCAGCTTGGCTAGCGGCCAAGAGACCCAGTACTTC. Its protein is CASSLASGQETQYF.

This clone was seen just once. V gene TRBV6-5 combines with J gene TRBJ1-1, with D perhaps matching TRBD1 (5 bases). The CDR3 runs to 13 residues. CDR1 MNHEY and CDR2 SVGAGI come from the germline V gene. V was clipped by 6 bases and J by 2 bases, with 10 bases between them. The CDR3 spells CASRGVGNTEAFF. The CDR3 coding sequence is TGTGCCAGCAGAGGGGTGGGAAACACTGAAGCTTTCTTT.

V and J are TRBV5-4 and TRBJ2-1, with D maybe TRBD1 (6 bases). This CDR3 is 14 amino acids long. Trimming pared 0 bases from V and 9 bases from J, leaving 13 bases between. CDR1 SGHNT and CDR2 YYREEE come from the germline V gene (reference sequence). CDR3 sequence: CASSLAGARGEQFF. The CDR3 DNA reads TGTGCCAGCAGCTTGGCAGGGGCCCGCGGTGAGCAGTTCTTC.

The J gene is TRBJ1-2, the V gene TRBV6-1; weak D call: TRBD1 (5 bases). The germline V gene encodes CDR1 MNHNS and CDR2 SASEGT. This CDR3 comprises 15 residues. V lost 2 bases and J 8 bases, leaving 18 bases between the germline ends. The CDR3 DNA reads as TGTGCCAGCAGTGAACTCGGCCGCAGGGTAGGAGGCTACACCTTC. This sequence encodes CASSELGRRVGGYTF.

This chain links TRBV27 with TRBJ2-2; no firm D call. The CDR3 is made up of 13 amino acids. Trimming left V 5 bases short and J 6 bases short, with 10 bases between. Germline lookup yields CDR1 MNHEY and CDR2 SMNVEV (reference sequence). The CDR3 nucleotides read TGTGCCAGCAGTCCGGTCGGAGCCGGGGAGCTGTTTTTT. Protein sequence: CASSPVGAGELFF.

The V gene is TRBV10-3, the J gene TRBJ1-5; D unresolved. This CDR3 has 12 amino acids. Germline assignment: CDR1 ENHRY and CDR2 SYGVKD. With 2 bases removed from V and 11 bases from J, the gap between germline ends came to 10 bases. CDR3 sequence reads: CAISEEDGTQHF. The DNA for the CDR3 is TGTGCCATCAGTGAGGAGGACGGGACCCAGCATTTT.

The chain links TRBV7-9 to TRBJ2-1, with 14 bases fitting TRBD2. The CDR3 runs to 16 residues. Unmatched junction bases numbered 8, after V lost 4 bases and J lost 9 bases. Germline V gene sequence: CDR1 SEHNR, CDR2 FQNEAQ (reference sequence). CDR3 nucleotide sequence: TGTGCCAGCAGCTATACCGGGACTAGCGGGAGTGGTGAGCAGTTCTTC. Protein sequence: CASSYTGTSGSGEQFF.

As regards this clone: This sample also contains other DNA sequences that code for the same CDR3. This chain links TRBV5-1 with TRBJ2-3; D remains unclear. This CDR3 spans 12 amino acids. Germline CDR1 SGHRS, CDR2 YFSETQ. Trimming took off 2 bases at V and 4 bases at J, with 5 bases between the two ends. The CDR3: CASSLSADTQYF. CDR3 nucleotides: TGCGCCAGCAGCTTATCCGCAGATACGCAGTATTTT.